This T cell receptor beta chain was sequenced in a study of glioma-infiltrating T cells. TCR alpha and beta CDR3 regions were amplified from RNA using iRepertoire nested multiplex PCR. Tissue mRNA or PBMC total RNA, roughly 100-400 ng, went into one-step reverse transcription and amplification. TCRdb redid the calling of the multiplex PCR reads with MiXCR, one entry per CDR3 protein. The sample has about 140,000 distinct CDR3 sequences, about two fifths seen once. Germline values: CDR1 WSHSY, CDR2 SAAADI. This CDR3 region has 14 residues. With V trimmed by 6 bases and J by 4 bases, 4 bases remained unmatched. This clonotype was observed a handful of times.

The material sequenced was glioma tissue, nonneoplastic brain tissue, or PBMCs (not recorded which). The V call is TRBV10-2, the J call TRBJ1-1; 11 nucleotides align to TRBD1. The sequence derives from a human donor with low-grade glioma or glioblastoma, undergoing nonglioma brain surgery, or in good health (not recorded which). The CDR3 coding sequence is TGCGCCAGCAGGACCGGGACAGGGGGCACTGAAGCTTTCTTT. It codes for CASRTGTGGTEAFF.